A selection of T cell receptor beta chains follows, all from one sample in a study of cytomegalovirus exposure and HLA in healthy donors. Clones were read by immunoSEQ multiplex PCR, and TCRdb kept only the in-frame ones, dropping some. The sample lists approximately 150,000 clones; more than 70% were seen once. Sequenced material: PBMCs. The receptors were gathered from a male donor in good health and CMV-seronegative. Each CDR3 is given with its conserved first and last residue. The D gene is left open where the match is weak. Not every row has a clone size; where given, it reads once, few, many or a size class.

cdr3_aa	cdr3_nt	v_call	d_call	cdr3_length	clone_size	j_call
CASSPTGQSYNEQFF	TGTGCCAGCAGCCCAACTGGACAGTCCTACAATGAGCAGTTCTTC	TRBV11-3	NA	15	few	TRBJ2-1
CASQRGKSYEQYF	TGTGCCAGCCAGCGGGGAAAGTCCTACGAGCAGTACTTC	TRBV6-5	TRBD2	13	NA	TRBJ2-7
CASSLRTGGSLNSPLHF	TGTGCCAGCAGCCTCAGGACAGGGGGCTCCTTAAATTCACCCCTCCACTTT	TRBV7-2	TRBD1	17	few	TRBJ1-6
CASSSRTGAGELFF	TGCGCCAGCAGCTCCCGGACAGGGGCCGGGGAGCTGTTTTTT	TRBV5-1	TRBD1	14	NA	TRBJ2-2
CASSSRKANEKLFF	TGCGCCAGCAGCTCCAGGAAGGCTAATGAAAAACTGTTTTTT	TRBV5-1	NA	14	few	TRBJ1-4
CASSQDRLAGGGDTQYF	TGCGCCAGCAGCCAAGATCGGCTAGCGGGAGGAGGGGATACGCAGTATTTT	TRBV4-3	TRBD2	17	NA	TRBJ2-3
CASSVAGWSTEAFF	TGTGCCAGCAGCGTAGCGGGATGGAGCACTGAAGCTTTCTTT	TRBV11-3	NA	14	NA	TRBJ1-1
CASSLPGGTHEQYF	TGTGCCAGCAGCTTGCCGGGGGGCACCCACGAGCAGTACTTC	TRBV5-4	NA	14	NA	TRBJ2-7
CASSTDSTYEQYF	TGTGCCAGTAGTACGGACAGTACCTACGAGCAGTACTTC	TRBV19	NA	13	NA	TRBJ2-7
CASRGTVQETQYF	TGTGCCAGCAGAGGGACAGTTCAAGAGACCCAGTACTTC	TRBV28	TRBD1	13	NA	TRBJ2-5
CASSDPGTSDTQYF	TGTGCCAGCAGTGACCCCGGGACTTCAGATACGCAGTATTTT	TRBV2	NA	14	NA	TRBJ2-3
CASSSRDISYNEQFF	TGTGCCAGCAGTTCCCGGGACATCTCCTACAATGAGCAGTTCTTC	TRBV6-5	NA	15	few	TRBJ2-1
CASSLELEGSYNSPLHF	TGTGCCAGCAGCTTAGAATTGGAGGGGTCCTATAATTCACCCCTCCACTTT	TRBV7-6	NA	17	NA	TRBJ1-6
CASSGTGPSGANVLTF	TGTGCCAGCTCAGGGACAGGGCCCTCTGGGGCCAACGTCCTGACTTTC	TRBV18	TRBD1	16	few	TRBJ2-6
CASSPGLAGDYTGELFF	TGTGCCAGCAGCCCCGGACTAGCGGGGGACTACACCGGGGAGCTGTTTTTT	TRBV9	TRBD2	17	NA	TRBJ2-2
CASSSPSGGQGMEQYF	TGTGCCAGCAGTTCTCCCTCCGGTGGACAGGGGATGGAGCAGTACTTC	TRBV28	TRBD1	16	NA	TRBJ2-7
CASSPDRVNTGELFF	TGTGCCAGCAGTCCGGACAGGGTGAACACCGGGGAGCTGTTTTTT	TRBV6-5	TRBD1	15	NA	TRBJ2-2
CASSSDGDRGWHF	TGTGCCAGCAGCTCCGACGGGGACAGGGGGTGGCATTTT	TRBV7-2	TRBD1	13	NA	TRBJ1-5
CAWSVGVRYNEQFF	TGTGCCTGGAGTGTGGGAGTCAGATACAATGAGCAGTTCTTC	TRBV30	NA	14	NA	TRBJ2-1
CASSLTGHSYNEQFF	TGTGCCAGCAGCCTTACAGGACACTCCTACAATGAGCAGTTCTTC	TRBV27	NA	15	NA	TRBJ2-1
CASSEGGAGLNEQFF	TGTGCCAGCAGCGAAGGGGGGGCCGGATTAAATGAGCAGTTCTTC	TRBV7-3	NA	15	NA	TRBJ2-1
CAISDAGNQETQYF	TGTGCCATCAGTGACGCCGGGAACCAAGAGACCCAGTACTTC	TRBV10-3	NA	14	NA	TRBJ2-5
CASSLKRPSGGAAGANVLTF	TGTGCCAGCAGCTTAAAGAGACCTAGCGGGGGGGCCGCTGGGGCCAACGTCCTGACTTTC	TRBV7-3	TRBD2	20	once	TRBJ2-6
CASSFGSGYFTDTQYF	TGTGCCAGCAGCTTTGGTAGCGGGTACTTCACAGATACGCAGTATTTT	TRBV11-2	TRBD2	16	NA	TRBJ2-3
CASSQGWGGTDTQYF	TGCGCCAGCAGCCAAGGATGGGGGGGGACAGATACGCAGTATTTT	TRBV4-1	TRBD2	15	NA	TRBJ2-3
CASSKGATLQETQYF	TGTGCCAGCAGTAAGGGGGCTACCCTACAAGAGACCCAGTACTTC	TRBV13	TRBD1	15	few	TRBJ2-5
CASSIRRGLGNEQFF	TGTGCCAGTAGTATACGCAGGGGGCTCGGGAATGAGCAGTTCTTC	TRBV19	TRBD1	15	NA	TRBJ2-1
CASSAYRGGTEAFF	TGCGCCAGCAGCGCCTACAGGGGGGGTACTGAAGCTTTCTTT	TRBV5-1	TRBD1	14	NA	TRBJ1-1
CASSRRTSGDSYNEQFF	TGCGCCAGCAGCCGACGGACTAGCGGGGACTCCTACAATGAGCAGTTCTTC	TRBV5-1	TRBD2	17	NA	TRBJ2-1
CASSLALEETQYF	TGTGCCAGCAGCTTGGCCCTAGAAGAGACCCAGTACTTC	TRBV5-6	NA	13	NA	TRBJ2-5
CASSFGTGPYEQYF	TGTGCCAGTAGTTTCGGGACAGGGCCCTACGAGCAGTACTTC	TRBV19	TRBD1	14	few	TRBJ2-7
CASSTLGTGRHNEQFF	TGTGCCAGCAGTACCCTCGGGACAGGGAGGCACAATGAGCAGTTCTTC	TRBV6-6	TRBD1	16	NA	TRBJ2-1
CASSLRTSGGPGETQYF	TGCGCCAGCAGCTTGAGGACATCGGGGGGACCTGGGGAGACCCAGTACTTC	TRBV5-1	TRBD2	17	NA	TRBJ2-5
CARIDRDRNTIYF	TGTGCCAGGATTGACAGGGACAGAAACACCATATATTTT	TRBV2	TRBD1	13	NA	TRBJ1-3
CASRGGIFYEQFF	TGTGCCAGCAGGGGCGGGATTTTTTATGAGCAGTTCTTC	TRBV6-1	NA	13	NA	TRBJ2-1
CASSGGQAGDTEAFF	TGTGCCAGCAGTGGGGGACAGGCCGGCGACACTGAAGCTTTCTTT	TRBV6-1	TRBD1	15	NA	TRBJ1-1
CASRGGVSNQPQHF	TGTGCCAGCAGAGGGGGGGTGAGCAATCAGCCCCAGCATTTT	TRBV2	NA	14	NA	TRBJ1-5
CASSLGGYEQFF	TGTGCCAGCAGCTTAGGCGGGTATGAGCAGTTCTTC	TRBV7-6	NA	12	NA	TRBJ2-1
CASSLDRGGGTDTQYF	TGTGCCAGCAGCTTGGACAGGGGAGGGGGCACAGATACGCAGTATTTT	TRBV7-3	TRBD1	16	NA	TRBJ2-3
CASSPRGTTNEKLFF	TGTGCCAGCAGCCCGCGGGGGACAACTAATGAAAAACTGTTTTTT	TRBV7-9	NA	15	NA	TRBJ1-4
CATSSPANYGYTF	TGTGCCACCAGCAGCCCAGCTAACTATGGCTACACCTTC	TRBV15	NA	13	NA	TRBJ1-2
CASSQGITDTQYF	TGTGCCAGCAGCCAGGGGATCACAGATACGCAGTATTTT	TRBV5-4	NA	13	few	TRBJ2-3
CASTGDRALENTIYF	TGTGCCAGCACCGGGGACAGGGCGTTGGAGAACACCATATATTTT	TRBV7-9	TRBD1	15	few	TRBJ1-3
CASSKGLGDTIYF	TGTGCCAGCTCAAAGGGACTAGGGGACACCATATATTTT	TRBV18	NA	13	NA	TRBJ1-3
CASGAVSNYGYTF	TGCGCCAGCGGGGCAGTGTCTAACTATGGCTACACCTTC	TRBV10-2	NA	13	few	TRBJ1-2
CASSSSGGSTDTQYF	TGTGCCAGCAGTAGCAGCGGGGGTAGCACAGATACGCAGTATTTT	TRBV6-4	TRBD2	15	few	TRBJ2-3
CASSTGGYGANVLTF	TGTGCCAGCTCGACAGGGGGGTATGGGGCCAACGTCCTGACTTTC	TRBV18	TRBD1	15	few	TRBJ2-6
CASSPGTGREQYF	TGTGCCAGCAGCCCCGGGACAGGGCGGGAGCAGTACTTC	TRBV7-2	TRBD1	13	NA	TRBJ2-7
CASSYDRGHYEQYF	TGTGCCAGCAGTTACGACAGGGGTCACTACGAGCAGTACTTC	TRBV27	TRBD1	14	NA	TRBJ2-7
CASIHGLQETQYF	TGTGCCAGCATTCATGGGCTCCAAGAGACCCAGTACTTC	TRBV6-1	NA	13	NA	TRBJ2-5
CASSPSLTGLNGNEQFF	TGTGCCAGCAGCCCATCGCTGACAGGTCTAAACGGGAATGAGCAGTTCTTC	TRBV11-1	NA	17	once	TRBJ2-1